The next 20 T cell receptor beta chains were all read from a single sample in a study of blood T cell repertoires in COVID-19. Sequenced by immunoSEQ multiplex PCR; TCRdb stores in-frame clones only, minus some. The sample includes around 200,000 clones, around nine tenths seen only once; the top ten take roughly 4%. The sequenced sample was PBMCs or T cells enriched from blood (not recorded which). Receptor source: a woman aged 30 to 39 who had been exposed to COVID-19.

The chain recombines TRBV10-3 with TRBJ2-2; 7 bases align to TRBD1. Trimming at V came to 10 bases and at J to 4 bases, leaving 12 bases not matched to a gene. Germline CDR1 and CDR2: ENHRY and SYGVKD. The CDR3 is 15 amino acids. The CDR3 is CATRRGGDVTGELFF. The DNA of the CDR3 is TGTGCCACACGTCGAGGGGGCGACGTCACCGGGGAGCTGTTTTTT.

The chain uses TRBV19 and TRBJ1-5; D possibly corresponds to TRBD1 (5 bases). This CDR3 contains 17 residues. Trimming cost V 7 bases and J 0 bases, with 19 bases left between them. Germline CDR1 and CDR2: LNHDA and SQIVND (reference sequence). CDR3 sequence: CASTPRQGRNSNQPQHF. The CDR3 DNA follows: TGTGCCAGTACCCCTCGGCAGGGAAGAAATAGCAATCAGCCCCAGCATTTT. Filled out from reference TRBV19 and TRBJ1-5, the complete variable domain reads DGGITQSPKYLFRKEGQNVTLSCEQNLNHDAMYWYRQDPGQGLRLIYYSQIVNDFQKGDIAEGYSVSREKKESFPLTVTSAQKNPTAFYLCASTPRQGRNSNQPQHFGDGTRLSIL.

This clone was found many times. The gene calls are TRBV13 and TRBJ2-3, with D possibly being TRBD2 (7 bases). Trimming stripped 0 bases from V and 6 bases from J, with 13 bases between. CDR1 PRHDT and CDR2 FYEKMQ come from the germline V gene (reference sequence). The CDR3 loop spans 15 amino acids. CDR3 nucleotide sequence: TGTGCCAGCAGCTTAGGGGCGGGGGCCGGGGATACGCAGTATTTT. This sequence encodes CASSLGAGAGDTQYF.

The chain is built from TRBV15 and TRBJ1-6; a weak D match, TRBD1 (5 bases). The CDR3 extends over 15 amino acids. Germline assignment: CDR1 LNHNV and CDR2 YYDKDF (reference sequence). The germline V and J ends were trimmed by 6 bases and 0 bases, with 9 bases remaining between them. The CDR3 DNA is TGTGCCACCAGTATGGACACCTCCTATAATTCACCCCTCCACTTT. Translated: CATSMDTSYNSPLHF.

The chain has TRBV12-3 or TRBV12-4 and TRBJ1-2; D ambiguous. Trimming removed 4 bases from V and 3 bases from J, with 6 bases in between. The CDR3 totals 12 residues. The CDR3 loop is CASSSPDYGYTF. In DNA, the CDR3 is TGTGCCAGCAGTTCCCCCGACTATGGCTACACCTTC.

The rearrangement uses TRBV7-2 and TRBJ2-7; 9 bases align to TRBD1. This CDR3 comprises 16 residues. The trim removed 5 bases at V and 1 base at J, leaving 9 bases unmatched. Germline CDR1 reads SGHTA; CDR2 reads FQGNSA. CDR3 amino acids: CASSRAGTGRSYEQYF. The CDR3 DNA sequence: TGTGCCAGCAGCAGAGCCGGGACAGGGAGATCCTACGAGCAGTACTTC.

The chain links TRBV5-6 to TRBJ1-4; unclear D gene. The V gene lost 0 bases and the J gene lost 8 bases, with 8 bases spanning the gap. Germline V gives CDR1 SGHDT, CDR2 YYEEEE. The CDR3 runs 13 residues. CDR3 region: CASSLGTYEKLFF. Here the CDR3 DNA reads TGTGCCAGCAGCTTGGGGACTTACGAAAAACTGTTTTTT.

The sample holds one count of this clone. The chain carries TRBV28 and TRBJ1-1; maybe TRBD1 (6 bases). Looked up from germline, CDR1 is MDHEN and CDR2 is SYDVKM. V gave up 2 bases and J gave up 1 base, with 11 bases separating them. The CDR3 covers 15 residues. The CDR3: CASSLGGSRNTEAFF. CDR3 DNA sequence: TGTGCCAGCAGTTTAGGGGGCAGTCGGAACACTGAAGCTTTCTTT.

The rearrangement links TRBV24-1 to TRBJ1-1; D is ambiguous. V gave up 8 bases and J gave up 3 bases, with 12 bases separating them. Germline values: CDR1 KGHDR, CDR2 SFDVKD. The length of the CDR3 is 13 residues. CDR3 nucleotide sequence: TGTGCCACCAATACGGGTGCGGACACTGAAGCTTTCTTT. Amino acid sequence: CATNTGADTEAFF.

This chain uses TRBV6-2 or TRBV6-3 with TRBJ1-2; maybe TRBD1 (5 bases). V dropped 3 bases and J dropped 7 bases, with 18 bases sitting between them. There are 15 residues in the CDR3. CDR1 and CDR2 (germline): MNHEY, SVGEGT. CDR3 coding DNA: TGTGCCAGCAGTTATCACGCGGGGGAGTTAAGTGGCTACACCTTC. Translation: CASSYHAGELSGYTF.

This clone was recorded a few times. The chain combines TRBV30 with TRBJ2-6; D uncertain. V lost 4 bases and J lost 1, with 5 bases in between. The germline V gene has CDR1 GTSNPN and CDR2 SVGIG (reference sequence). The CDR3 length is 13 residues. CDR3 DNA sequence: TGTGCCTGGACCATGTCTGGGGCCAACGTCCTGACTTTC. Protein sequence: CAWTMSGANVLTF.

The chain joins TRBV7-3 to TRBJ1-6, with TRBD1 as a possible D gene (5 bases). Trimming took 5 bases from V and 7 from J, leaving 15 bases between them. Per germline, CDR1 SGHTA and CDR2 FQGTGA. The CDR3 sequence is 15 residues long. CDR3 DNA sequence: TGTGCCAGCAGCCCGAGTGGGCAGGGCAATTCACCCCTCCACTTT. Protein: CASSPSGQGNSPLHF. Supplemented by reference TRBV7-3 and TRBJ1-6, the full variable domain reads GAGVSQTPSNKVTEKGKYVELRCDPISGHTALYWYRQSLGQGPEFLIYFQGTGAADDSGLPNDRFFAVRPEGSVSTLKIQRTERGDSAVYLCASSPSGQGNSPLHFGNGTRLTVT.

This chain links TRBV5-6 with TRBJ2-7; 7 bases agree with TRBD2. With 2 bases clipped from V and 5 bases from J, the junction kept 7 bases outside the gene matches. In germline, CDR1 is SGHDT, CDR2 YYEEEE. The CDR3 consists of 14 residues. As DNA, the CDR3 is TGTGCCAGCAGCTTCGGGGGGATGGGTCACGAGCAGTACTTC. It codes for CASSFGGMGHEQYF.

This clone was counted between two and nine times. This sample includes further DNA sequences coding for the same CDR3. The rearrangement joins TRBV5-1 to TRBJ1-4; TRBD1 matches 7 bases. V dropped 0 bases and J dropped 8; count of bases not matched to a gene: 4. Germline assignment: CDR1 SGHRS and CDR2 YFSETQ. This CDR3 has 14 amino acids. The CDR3 region is CASSLGQGGEKLFF. CDR3 nucleotide sequence: TGCGCCAGCAGCTTGGGACAGGGAGGCGAAAAACTGTTTTTT.

With regard to this clone: The junction shows a germline mismatch at one end, possibly a read error. The rearrangement uses TRBV7-2 and TRBJ2-7; 14 bases line up with TRBD2. The CDR3 length is 16 residues. Germline V CDR1 and CDR2: SGHTA, FQGNSA. CDR3 nucleotides: TGTGCCAGCAGCCCCGTTGGCAGCCGGACTAGCGGGGGGCAGGACTTC. This encodes CASSPVGSRTSGGQDF.

This clone was seen a single time. The chain couples TRBV7-2 to TRBJ2-3; 10 nucleotides line up with TRBD2. Trimming at V came to 5 bases and at J to 7 bases, leaving 9 bases not matched to a gene. The CDR3 loop spans 15 amino acids. Looked up from germline, CDR1 is SGHTA and CDR2 is FQGNSA. The CDR3 loop reads CASSQGAGGQYTQYF. CDR3 DNA: TGTGCCAGCAGCCAGGGAGCGGGGGGGCAATATACGCAGTATTTT.

This clone is medium-sized in the sample. The V call is TRBV20-1, the J call TRBJ2-5; 8 bases are a match to TRBD1. CDR1 is DFQATT and CDR2 is SNEGSKA in the germline V gene (reference sequence). There are 13 residues in the CDR3. V dropped 4 bases and J dropped 5; count of bases not matched to a gene: 6. CDR3 sequence (DNA): TGCAGTGCTAATGACAGGGGACGGGAGACCCAGTACTTC. Its translation is CSANDRGRETQYF.

The rearrangement links TRBV5-1 to TRBJ1-5, with unresolved D. Germline V CDR1 and CDR2: SGHRS, YFSETQ. This CDR3 spans 13 amino acids. V lost 1 base and J 4 bases, leaving 6 bases between the germline ends. CDR3 sequence: CASSLTGNQPQHF. The DNA for the CDR3 is TGCGCCAGCAGCTTGACGGGGAATCAGCCCCAGCATTTT.

This clone was observed once. This rearrangement joins TRBV19 to TRBJ1-5; possibly TRBD1 for D (5 bases). Germline V gene data show CDR1 as LNHDA and CDR2 as SQIVND (reference sequence). This CDR3 region has 14 residues. V was pared by 3 bases and J by 6 bases, with 12 bases between. The CDR3 sequence: CASSITGGGQPQHF. In DNA form, the CDR3 reads TGTGCCAGTAGTATTACGGGGGGTGGTCAGCCCCAGCATTTT.

The V and J genes are TRBV21-1 and TRBJ1-2; the table's TRBD1 call for D was not verified on the DNA. TRBV21-1 is a known pseudogene. The CDR3 contains 16 residues. CDR3 in DNA: TGTGCCAGCAGTCCCTGCGGTGGGGGCGTAATGCATGGCTACACCTTC. This translates into CASSPCGGGVMHGYTF.